This T cell receptor beta chain was recorded in a study of cytomegalovirus exposure and HLA in healthy donors. Both 60 Vbeta primers and 13 Jbeta primers went into the PCR. The table came from immunoSEQ multiplex PCR; TCRdb's copy has only in-frame clones and leaves some out. Of 120,000 to 150,000 clones in the sample, approximately 73% were seen once. The length of the CDR3 is 14 residues. The germline gives CDR1 SEHNR, CDR2 FQNEAQ (reference sequence). V was trimmed by 1 base and J by 3 bases, leaving 7 bases between them. Points on this clone: Its antigen remains unidentified.

Study-level results: It was 160 or so TCR beta chains that were listed as cytomegalovirus-associated. A later examination showed that TCR association rates differed by HLA locus, with DRB1 most and HLA-C fewest.

The V gene is TRBV7-9, the J gene TRBJ2-1, with D possibly being TRBD2 (5 bases). This receptor was obtained from a woman aged 40 to 50 in good health and CMV-seronegative. Sequencing was carried out using PBMCs. DNA of the CDR3: TGTGCCAGCAGCTTAGAGACTATCTACAATGAGCAGTTCTTC. It is translated as CASSLETIYNEQFF.